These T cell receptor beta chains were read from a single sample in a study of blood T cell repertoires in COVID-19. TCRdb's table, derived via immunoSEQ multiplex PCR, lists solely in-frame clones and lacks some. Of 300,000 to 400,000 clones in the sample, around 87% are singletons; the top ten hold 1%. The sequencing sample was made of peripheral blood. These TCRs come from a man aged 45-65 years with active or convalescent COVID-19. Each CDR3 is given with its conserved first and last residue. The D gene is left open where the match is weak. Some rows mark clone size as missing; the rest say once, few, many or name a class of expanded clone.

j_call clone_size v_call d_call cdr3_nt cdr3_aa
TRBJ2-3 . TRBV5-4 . TGTGCCAGCTACTTAGAAGGATTACCGAGGGATACGCAGTATTTT CASYLEGLPRDTQYF
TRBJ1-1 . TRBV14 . TGTGCCAGCAGCCAAGCGGCGGAAACTGAAGCTTTCTTT CASSQAAETEAFF
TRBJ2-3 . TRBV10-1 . TGCGCCAGCAGTGACGGTAGAAGCACAGATACGCAGTATTTT CASSDGRSTDTQYF
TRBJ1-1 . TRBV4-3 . TGCGCCAGCAGCCAAGAGACGACAGGATTAGGCACTGAAGCTTTCTTT CASSQETTGLGTEAFF
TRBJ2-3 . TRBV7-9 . TGTGCCAGCAGCTTAGTCTGGGGGCGCACAGATACGCAGTATTTT CASSLVWGRTDTQYF
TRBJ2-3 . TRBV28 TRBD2 TGTGCCAGCAAATTTGGGGGGGCAGATACGCAGTATTTT CASKFGGADTQYF
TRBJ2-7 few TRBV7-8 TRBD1 TGTGCCAGCAGCAGCGAAACAGGGGGCTTCTACGAGCAGTACTTC CASSSETGGFYEQYF
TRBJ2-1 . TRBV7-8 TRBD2 TGTGCCAGCAGCTCGCACCGGGGGGGCAATGAGCAGTTCTTC CASSSHRGGNEQFF
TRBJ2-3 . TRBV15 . TGTGCCACCAGCAGGGACAGCTACACAGATACGCAGTATTTT CATSRDSYTDTQYF
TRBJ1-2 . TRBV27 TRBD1 TGTGCCAGCAGCCGTGACAGGGAGAACTATGGCTACACCTTC CASSRDRENYGYTF
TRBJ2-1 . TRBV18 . TGTGCCAGCTCACGCATGGGGGGGCGGTACAATGAGCAGTTCTTC CASSRMGGRYNEQFF
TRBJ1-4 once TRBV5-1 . TGCGCCAGCAGCTCGCTAAGCGGGATTAATGAAAAACTGTTTTTT CASSSLSGINEKLFF
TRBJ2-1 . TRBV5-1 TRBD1 TGCGCCAGCAGCGGCGGGACAGGTTCCTACAATGAGCAGTTCTTC CASSGGTGSYNEQFF
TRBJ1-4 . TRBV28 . TGTGCCAGCAGCCTCAGGGTCCTTAATGAAAAACTGTTTTTT CASSLRVLNEKLFF
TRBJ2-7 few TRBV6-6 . TGTGCCAGCAGTTATTACACCGAGCAGTACTTC CASSYYTEQYF
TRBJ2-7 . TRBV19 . TGTGCCAGTAGTCGCCAGGTGAGCTCCTACGAGCAGTACTTC CASSRQVSSYEQYF
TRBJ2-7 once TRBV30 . TGTGCCTGGAGTGCCGGGACATACCCCTACGAGCAGTACTTC CAWSAGTYPYEQYF
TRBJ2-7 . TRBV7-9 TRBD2 TGTGCCAGCAGCAGGACTAGCGGTTACTACGAGCAGTACTTC CASSRTSGYYEQYF
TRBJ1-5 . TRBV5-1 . TGCGCCAGCAGCTTGGCCTCACGGGGGGCGCAGGATCAGCCCCAGCATTTT CASSLASRGAQDQPQHF
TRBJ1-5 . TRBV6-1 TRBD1 TGTGCCAGCAGTGAAAATCCCACAGGGGGCAATCAGCCCCAGCATTTT CASSENPTGGNQPQHF
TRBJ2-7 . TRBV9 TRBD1 TGTGCCAGCAGCGTAGGTTTGGGACAGGGGGCAAGTCGGTACTTC CASSVGLGQGASRYF
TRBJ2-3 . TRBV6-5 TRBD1 TGTGCCAGCAGTTACCGGCAGGGGGCGGATACGCAGTATTTT CASSYRQGADTQYF
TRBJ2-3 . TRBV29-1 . TGCAGCGGGCTCAGGGGCGACCTTGTCACAGATACGCAGTATTTT CSGLRGDLVTDTQYF
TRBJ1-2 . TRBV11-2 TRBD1 TGTGCCAGCAGCCGAGCAGGGGGGAGTGTTGGCTACACCTTC CASSRAGGSVGYTF
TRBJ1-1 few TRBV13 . TGTGCCAGCAGCTTAGGGACAGCTCACCCTGAAGCTTTCTTT CASSLGTAHPEAFF
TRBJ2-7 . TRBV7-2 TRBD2 TGTGCCAGCAGCTTTGTTTTGCCGGCGGGGGGGCCCTTTGCTTACGAGCAGTACTTC CASSFVLPAGGPFAYEQYF
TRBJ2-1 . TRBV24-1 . TGTGCCACCCAATTATCCAGTCACGATGAGCAGTTCTTC CATQLSSHDEQFF
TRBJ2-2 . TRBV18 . TGTGCCAGCTCACTAGTCAGGGGCGCAGATACCGGGGAGCTGTTTTTT CASSLVRGADTGELFF
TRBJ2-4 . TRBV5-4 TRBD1 TGTGCCAGCAGCTTTTCGGGACAGTACAAAAACATTCAGTACTTC CASSFSGQYKNIQYF
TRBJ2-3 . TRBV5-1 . TGCGCCAGCAGCTTGGAGGGGATTTCTAGCACAGATACGCAGTATTTT CASSLEGISSTDTQYF
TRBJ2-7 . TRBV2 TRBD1 TGTGCCAGCAGCGTAACCGGGACAGGGTCGAGGGAGCAGTACTTC CASSVTGTGSREQYF
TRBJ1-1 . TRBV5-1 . TGCGCCAGCAGCTTAACCGGGTTTAACACTGAAGCTTTCTTT CASSLTGFNTEAFF
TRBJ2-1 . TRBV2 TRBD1 TGTGCCAGCAGCGAAGGGACAGACAATGAGCAGTTCTTC CASSEGTDNEQFF
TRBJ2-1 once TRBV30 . TGTGCCTGGAGTGTATCAGCGACCTACAATGAGCAGTTCTTC CAWSVSATYNEQFF
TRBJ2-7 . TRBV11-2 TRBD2 TGTGCCAGCAGCTACCAGCGGGAGGCTCGGTACTACGAGCAGTACTTC CASSYQREARYYEQYF
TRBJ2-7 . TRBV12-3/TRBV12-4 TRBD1 TGTGCCAGCAGTAACCGGGACAGGGGCGAGCAGTACTTC CASSNRDRGEQYF
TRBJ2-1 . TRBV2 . TGTGCCAGCAGTCCTGAACAGGGTCATGAGCAGTTCTTC CASSPEQGHEQFF
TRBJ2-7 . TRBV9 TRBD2 TGTGCCAGCAGCGTAGGGGAGCTAGCGGCCTACTACGAGCAGTACTTC CASSVGELAAYYEQYF
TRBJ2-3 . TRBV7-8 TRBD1 TGTGCCAGCAGGGGGGACAGAAGCACAGATACGCAGTATTTT CASRGDRSTDTQYF